This T cell receptor beta chain was found in a study of T cells expressing NK-cell markers. Across the study: Most of the eight sequenced donors were HCMV-seropositive; one was seronegative. Whole-study results and caveats: In several donors, dominant clonotypes made up 28.3-60.1% of CD3+CD56-NKG2C+ cells. Dominant NKG2C+ clonotypes were found to form roughly 1.0-7.0% of CD8+ T cells in roughly 6 donors. There remained a lack of clarity about HCMV specificity of expanded NKG2C+ T cell clones.

As to this clonotype: The target antigen is unknown.

From its re-call of the 5' RACE reads, TCRdb lists each CDR3 protein once, without DNA. The sample table sets out about 440,000 distinct CDR3 sequences. The sample was blood T cells: a sorted CD56 or NKG2C T cell subset, CD4+ or CD8+ T cells, or bulk PBMC T cells (not recorded which). This receptor was identified in a woman aged 18 to 75 in good health.

CDR3 sequence: CASSLGTSGMETQYF. The chain employs TRBV12-3 or TRBV12-4 and TRBJ2-5; TCRdb names TRBD2, which stays unverified in the absence of DNA. This CDR3 has 15 amino acids.